These 29 T cell receptor beta chains originate from one sample sequenced in a study of T cell repertoires in cytomegalovirus infection. TCRdb fed the reads into MiXCR, producing one record per CDR3 protein. The profile shows roughly 990,000 distinct CDR3 sequences, roughly 30% of them singletons. The antigens these receptors bind are not known. Here the sequenced sample was cultured CD8+ T cells from PBMCs, taken from culture after CMV antigen stimulation. The source is a human donor in good health (CMV status not recorded). Some clones in this sample may be carry-over from other donors' samples.

The chain joins TRBV19 to TRBJ2-3; no clear D gene. The CDR3 sequence is 15 residues long. In germline, CDR1 is LNHDA, CDR2 SQIVND (reference sequence). Trimming left V 6 bases short and J 1 base short, with 14 bases between. The CDR3 nucleotides are TGTGCCAGTAGACGGACCGAATTCCGCACAGATACGCAGTATTTT. Its protein is CASRRTEFRTDTQYF.

The genes are TRBV19 and TRBJ2-3, with D possibly being TRBD1 (5 bases). V dropped 3 bases and J dropped 6 bases, with 10 bases sitting between them. CDR1 is LNHDA and CDR2 is SQIVND in the germline V gene (reference sequence). The CDR3 runs 13 residues. CDR3 sequence: CASSISGSDTQYF. The CDR3 nucleotides read TGTGCCAGTAGTATTTCAGGGTCGGATACGCAGTATTTT.

The chain combines TRBV2 with TRBJ1-1, with TRBD1 matching 10 bases. CDR1 is SNHLY and CDR2 is FYNNEI in the germline V gene. The CDR3 has 13 residues. With 4 bases clipped from V and 9 bases from J, the junction kept 5 bases outside the gene matches. CDR3 residues: CASSAGGQGKAFF. DNA for the CDR3: TGTGCCAGCAGTGCTGGGGGACAGGGGAAAGCTTTCTTT.

V and J are TRBV6-6 and TRBJ2-7; 7 nucleotides align to TRBD1. Germline CDR1 MNHNY, CDR2 SVGAGI (reference sequence). The CDR3 spans 16 residues. The V and J ends lost 0 bases and 4 bases, in that order; junction bases with no gene match: 9. The CDR3 sequence: CASSYSMRGLQYEQYF. DNA for the CDR3: TGTGCCAGCAGTTACTCGATGAGGGGGCTTCAGTACGAGCAGTACTTC.

J is TRBJ2-7 and V is TRBV10-3, with 7 bases that match TRBD1. There are 17 residues in the CDR3. CDR1 is ENHRY and CDR2 is SYGVKD in the germline V gene. The V gene end was trimmed by 5 bases and the J gene end by 0 bases; junction bases not matched to a gene: 13. This CDR3 reads CAISTRGISGGSYEQYV. DNA for the CDR3: TGTGCCATCAGTACCCGGGGAATTTCAGGGGGCTCCTACGAGCAGTACGTC.

J is TRBJ1-1 and V is TRBV7-2; D is undetermined. Between the trimmed V and J ends, which lost 5 bases and 4 bases, there was a span of 17 bases. Germline values: CDR1 SGHTA, CDR2 FQGNSA. The CDR3 sequence is 15 residues long. CDR3 coding DNA: TGTGCCAGCAGCCCACGGGCCCGGGCGGTCACTGAAGCTTTCTTT. Amino acid sequence: CASSPRARAVTEAFF.

This clonotype has only a few counts. The gene calls are TRBV6-2 or TRBV6-3 and TRBJ2-7; D perhaps matches TRBD2 (5 bases). Germline V gene lookup returns CDR1 MNHEY and CDR2 SVGEGT. The CDR3 is 13 amino acids. Between the trimmed V and J ends, which lost 5 bases and 0 bases, there was a span of 8 bases. CDR3 DNA sequence: TGTGCCAGCAGTGTCGGGGTCTCCTACGAGCAGTACTTC. Its translation: CASSVGVSYEQYF.

This clonotype appeared a few times. The junction differs from germline at one of its ends, possibly a read error. This sequence joins TRBV5-3 and TRBJ2-3, with 9 bases lining up with TRBD2. TRBV5-3 is placed among ORFs of uncertain function. The CDR3 consists of 17 residues. CDR3: CASSLAGSGGSTDTQYF. The CDR3 region has the DNA TGTGCCAGCAGCTTGGCGGGTAGCGGGGGTTCGACAGATACGCAGTATTTT.

J is TRBJ2-3 and V is TRBV7-2; D may be TRBD1 or TRBD2 (5 bases each). CDR1 is SGHTA and CDR2 is FQGNSA in the germline V gene. V was trimmed by 0 bases and J by 5 bases, leaving 9 bases between them. This CDR3 has 14 amino acids. In DNA, the CDR3 is TGTGCCAGCAGCTTAGCGCTTGGGGGAGATACGCAGTATTTT. The encoded protein is CASSLALGGDTQYF.

V is TRBV28 and J is TRBJ1-6; 7 nucleotides match TRBD1. Per the germline V gene, CDR1 is MDHEN and CDR2 is SYDVKM. CDR3 length: 16 residues. V lost 7 bases and J lost 3; bases outside the gene matches: 9. The CDR3 protein is CASTSPDRVYNSPLHF. In DNA, the CDR3 is TGTGCCAGCACCTCACCAGACAGGGTCTATAATTCACCCCTCCACTTT.

This clonotype turned up a few times. V is TRBV12-3 or TRBV12-4 and J is TRBJ2-7; D unresolved. The CDR3 runs 12 residues. The V end was cut by 3 bases, the J end by 7 bases, with 10 bases between. The CDR3 protein is CASSLGRIEQYF. CDR3 in DNA: TGTGCCAGCAGTTTGGGCAGGATTGAGCAGTACTTC.

This clonotype has a handful of counts. The CDR3: CASSELRDATEAFF. DNA for the CDR3: TGTGCCAGTAGTGAACTCCGGGACGCCACTGAAGCTTTCTTT. The rearrangement joins TRBV19 to TRBJ1-1; tentatively, D is TRBD1 (5 bases). From germline, CDR1 is LNHDA and CDR2 SQIVND (reference sequence). V was pared by 5 bases and J by 4 bases, with 14 bases between. This CDR3 is built from 14 residues. The full variable domain, its missing parts supplied by reference TRBV19 and TRBJ1-1, is DGGITQSPKYLFRKEGQNVTLSCEQNLNHDAMYWYRQDPGQGLRLIYYSQIVNDFQKGDIAEGYSVSREKKESFPLTVTSAQKNPTAFYLCASSELRDATEAFFGQGTRLTVV.

The rearrangement joins TRBV9 to TRBJ1-5, with a tentative D call TRBD1 (5 bases). Germline V gene lookup returns CDR1 SGDLS and CDR2 YYNGEE. This CDR3 comprises 14 residues. Trimming shortened V by 7 bases and J by 1 base, and 12 bases separated the two germline ends. CDR3 amino acids: CASGRGVSNQPQHF. DNA for the CDR3: TGTGCCAGCGGAAGAGGGGTAAGCAATCAGCCCCAGCATTTT.

This clonotype was observed a single time. The chain has TRBV12-3 or TRBV12-4 and TRBJ1-1; 7 bases are shared with TRBD1. V lost 6 bases and J lost 3; bases outside the gene matches: 10. CDR3 length: 15 residues. The DNA of the CDR3 is TGTGCCAGCAGAAGATTAAGGGGGCGCGACACTGAAGCTTTCTTT. It encodes CASRRLRGRDTEAFF.

This chain links TRBV7-6 with TRBJ1-2; no clear D. The CDR3 loop spans 14 amino acids. Germline CDR1 SGHVS, CDR2 FNYEAQ. V was trimmed by 5 bases and J by 2 bases, leaving 12 bases between them. This CDR3 reads CASSPGRFNYGYTF. CDR3 DNA: TGTGCCAGCAGCCCGGGGAGGTTCAACTATGGCTACACCTTC.

The CDR3 nucleotides are TGTGCCAGCAGTATATCGGGACACCATAGCTCCTACAATGAGCAGTTCTTC. This codes for CASSISGHHSSYNEQFF. The J gene is TRBJ2-1, the V gene TRBV7-3; D perhaps matches TRBD1 (6 bases). Trimming shortened V by 6 bases and J by 0 bases, and 18 bases separated the two germline ends. Germline V gives CDR1 SGHTA, CDR2 FQGTGA. This CDR3 contains 17 residues.

There are a few counts of this clonotype. CDR3 sequence (DNA): TGTGCCAGCAGCCAACTAAGGGCTAAAGTTACTTTCTTT. It is translated as CASSQLRAKVTFF. The V gene is TRBV14, the J gene TRBJ1-1; D unclear. The V gene lost 2 bases and the J gene lost 12 bases, with 16 bases spanning the gap. The CDR3 loop spans 13 amino acids. Germline-derived CDR1 and CDR2 are SGHDN and FVKESK.

The V gene is TRBV10-3, the J gene TRBJ2-5; D remains unclear. The CDR3 covers 12 residues. CDR1 is ENHRY, CDR2 SYGVKD, per germline. Trimming stripped 4 bases from V and 5 bases from J, with 8 bases between. CDR3 protein: CAISGSLETQYF. CDR3 DNA: TGTGCCATCAGTGGATCGTTGGAGACCCAGTACTTC.

The V gene is TRBV19, the J gene TRBJ1-1; D is uncertain. Germline loops: CDR1 LNHDA, CDR2 SQIVND (reference sequence). The V and J ends lost 1 base and 0 bases respectively, with 9 bases between them. The CDR3 extends over 15 amino acids. In nucleotides, the CDR3 is TGTGCCAGTAGTATAGCCGGGCCCATGAACACTGAAGCTTTCTTT. Its translation: CASSIAGPMNTEAFF. Based on the CDR3 plus reference TRBV19 and TRBJ1-1, the full variable domain is DGGITQSPKYLFRKEGQNVTLSCEQNLNHDAMYWYRQDPGQGLRLIYYSQIVNDFQKGDIAEGYSVSREKKESFPLTVTSAQKNPTAFYLCASSIAGPMNTEAFFGQGTRLTVV.

CDR3 DNA sequence: TGTGCCAGCAGTGCCGCAGGGATGACTGAAGCTTTCTTT. It specifies CASSAAGMTEAFF. The genes are TRBV28 and TRBJ1-1; perhaps TRBD1 as D (5 bases). Trimming took 5 bases from V and 5 from J, leaving 12 bases between them. The CDR3 covers 13 residues. The germline CDR1 and CDR2 sequences are MDHEN and SYDVKM.

There are many counts of this clonotype. The chain employs TRBV5-4 and TRBJ1-3; 7 nucleotides match TRBD1. V lost 4 bases, J lost 4 bases, and 11 bases stayed unmatched. This CDR3 comprises 16 residues. The germline V gene encodes CDR1 SGHNT and CDR2 YYREEE (reference sequence). Written as DNA, the CDR3 is TGTGCCAGCAGCCCAGACGGGACAGTGAACGGAAACACCATATATTTT. Its protein product is CASSPDGTVNGNTIYF.

V gene TRBV29-1 combines with J gene TRBJ1-2; 7 bases line up with TRBD1. This CDR3 region has 13 residues. CDR1 is SQVTM and CDR2 is ANQGSEA in the germline V gene. J gave up 2 bases and V 8 bases, and 8 bases lay outside the gene matches. The CDR3, as DNA: TGCAGCCTGGACAGGAGAACCAACTATGGCTACACCTTC. Amino acids: CSLDRRTNYGYTF.

The gene calls are TRBV27 and TRBJ2-7; D unclear. The germline CDR1 and CDR2 sequences are MNHEY and SMNVEV (reference sequence). The CDR3 sequence is 13 residues long. The V end lost 6 bases, the J end lost 3 bases, and 12 bases lay between the germline ends. CDR3 in amino acids: CASRSVGFYEQYF. CDR3 bases: TGTGCCAGCAGGTCGGTGGGGTTCTACGAGCAGTACTTC.

The chain is built from TRBV27 and TRBJ1-2; TRBD1 aligns across 11 bases. There are 15 residues in the CDR3. Trimming cost V 6 bases and J 6 bases; bases outside gene matches: 9. Germline CDR1 is MNHEY and CDR2 is SMNVEV (reference sequence). The CDR3 coding sequence is TGTGCCAGCAGAAGGATGGACAGGGGGCATAATGGCTACACCTTC. It translates to CASRRMDRGHNGYTF.

The chain has TRBV5-1 and TRBJ2-2; D is uncertain. In germline, CDR1 is SGHRS, CDR2 YFSETQ. V shed 7 bases and J shed 5 bases, with 12 bases lying between them. The CDR3 runs 13 residues. CDR3 protein: CASGNKWTGELFF. CDR3 in DNA: TGCGCCAGCGGAAATAAGTGGACCGGGGAGCTGTTTTTT.

V gene TRBV7-9 combines with J gene TRBJ2-5; 10 bases are shared with TRBD2. The J segment lost 3 bases and the V segment lost 6 bases, leaving 7 bases of the junction unmatched. From germline, CDR1 is SEHNR and CDR2 FQNEAQ (reference sequence). The CDR3 length is 15 residues. The CDR3 region is CASSSLAGAKETQYF. In DNA form, the CDR3 reads TGTGCCAGCAGTTCCCTAGCGGGGGCTAAAGAGACCCAGTACTTC.

The chain joins TRBV28 to TRBJ2-7; possibly TRBD1 for D (5 bases). CDR3 length equals 15 residues. In germline, CDR1 is MDHEN, CDR2 SYDVKM. Trimming stripped 3 bases from V and 2 bases from J, with 14 bases between. The chain's CDR3 is CASSFGLGAPYEQYV. Here the CDR3 DNA reads TGTGCCAGCAGTTTTGGGCTAGGGGCCCCCTACGAGCAGTACGTC.

The CDR3 DNA is TGCGCCAGCAGCCAAAGCCCCCAGGGGGCCGGTACTGAAGCTTTCTTT. As protein: CASSQSPQGAGTEAFF. The rearrangement uses TRBV5-1 and TRBJ1-1; 8 bases map to TRBD1. Germline CDR1 SGHRS, CDR2 YFSETQ. Germline trimming cut 4 bases from V and 5 bases from J; bases unmatched to any gene: 13. CDR3 length: 16 residues.

CDR3 sequence: CASTPGPSTREQFF. CDR3 nucleotides: TGTGCCAGTACTCCGGGACCGTCCACCCGGGAGCAGTTCTTC. J is TRBJ2-1 and V is TRBV19; D possibly uses TRBD1 or TRBD2 (5 bases each). CDR1 and CDR2 from the germline V gene are LNHDA and SQIVND (reference sequence). The CDR3 is made up of 14 amino acids. Trimming removed 7 bases from V and 10 bases from J, with 20 bases in between.